This T cell receptor (beta chain) was captured by sequencing in a study of blood T cell repertoires in COVID-19. Whole-study context: Acute and convalescent COVID-19 specimens originated in the United States, Italy and Spain. The analysed material was cDNA or gDNA that came from T cells, B-cell-depleted T cells, or PBMCs.

Profiled with immunoSEQ multiplex PCR; TCRdb holds only in-frame clones, not every one. The repertoire has hundreds of thousands of clones, 88% of them found once; the top ten carry roughly 4%. J lost 0 bases, V lost 5 bases, and 5 bases had no gene match. Germline CDR1 is MDHEN and CDR2 is SYDVKM. This CDR3 is 17 amino acids long. The chain has TRBV28 and TRBJ1-5; 12 bases line up with TRBD1. The sample comprised peripheral blood. This TCR came from a woman aged 45 to 65 with active or convalescent COVID-19. The CDR3 nucleotides are TGTGCCAGCAGTCTCGGGACAGGGGGCTATAGCAATCAGCCCCAGCATTTT. Translation gives CASSLGTGGYSNQPQHF. The variable domain in full, with the rest retrieved from reference TRBV28 and TRBJ1-5, is DVKVTQSSRYLVKRTGEKVFLECVQDMDHENMFWYRQDPGLGLRLIYFSYDVKMKEKGDIPEGYSVSREKKERFSLILESASTNQTSMYLCASSLGTGGYSNQPQHFGDGTRLSIL.